This T cell receptor beta chain was captured in a study of blood T cell repertoires in COVID-19. Across the whole study: The United States, Italy and Spain were the sources of the acute and convalescent COVID-19 samples.

Participants, about 18 to 100 years old, spanned around 26 US areas. Recovery meant two consecutive negative NP/OP PCR tests, professional clearance, or resolved symptoms. This table comes from immunoSEQ multiplex PCR, and its TCRdb copy is limited to in-frame clones, with some not included. The repertoire includes hundreds of thousands of clones, approximately 90% of them detected once, and about 8.9% sits in the top ten. CDR3 length: 12 amino acids. Germline loops: CDR1 MNHEY, CDR2 SVGEGT. Trimming stripped 5 bases from V and 3 bases from J, with 8 bases between. This receptor was identified in a woman aged 18-35 years who had recovered from COVID-19. This sequence joins TRBV6-2 or TRBV6-3 and TRBJ2-7; weak D call: TRBD1 (5 bases). The material sequenced was PBMCs or T cells enriched from blood (not recorded which). This CDR3 reads CASSNRHYEQYF. The CDR3 region has the DNA TGTGCCAGCAGTAACAGGCACTACGAGCAGTACTTC.